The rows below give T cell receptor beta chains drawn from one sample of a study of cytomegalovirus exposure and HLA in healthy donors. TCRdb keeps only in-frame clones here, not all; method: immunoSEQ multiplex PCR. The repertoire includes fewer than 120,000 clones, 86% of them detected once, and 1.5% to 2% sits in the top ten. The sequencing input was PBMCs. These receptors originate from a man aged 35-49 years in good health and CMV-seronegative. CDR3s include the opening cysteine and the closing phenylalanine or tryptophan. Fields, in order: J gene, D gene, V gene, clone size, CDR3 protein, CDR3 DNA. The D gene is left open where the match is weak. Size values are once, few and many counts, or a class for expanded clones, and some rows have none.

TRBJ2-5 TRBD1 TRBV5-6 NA CASSYDREETQYF TGTGCCAGCAGCTACGACAGGGAGGAGACCCAGTACTTC
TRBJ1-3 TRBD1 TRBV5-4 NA CASSLEGARGNTIYF TGTGCCAGCAGCCTGGAGGGGGCGCGAGGAAACACCATATATTTT
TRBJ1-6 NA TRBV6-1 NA CASSEAQNYNSPLHF TGTGCCAGCAGTGAAGCCCAAAACTATAATTCACCCCTCCACTTT
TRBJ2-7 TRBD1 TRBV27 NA CASRKGTGGFEQYF TGTGCCAGCAGGAAGGGGACAGGGGGATTCGAGCAGTACTTC
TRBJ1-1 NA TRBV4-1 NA CASSQEEARGRTEAFF TGCGCCAGCAGCCAAGAAGAGGCCAGGGGAAGAACTGAAGCTTTCTTT
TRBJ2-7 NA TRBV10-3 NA CAISDTFSYEQYF TGTGCCATCAGCGACACTTTCAGCTACGAGCAGTACTTC
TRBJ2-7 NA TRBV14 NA CASSQDRAKQYF TGTGCCAGCAGCCAAGACAGGGCCAAGCAGTACTTC
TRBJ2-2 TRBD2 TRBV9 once CASSVGAGGPSTGELFF TGTGCCAGCAGCGTAGGGGCGGGGGGGCCGAGCACCGGGGAGCTGTTTTTT
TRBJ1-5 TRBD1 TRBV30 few CAWSIHTGVGQPQHF TGTGCCTGGAGTATCCATACAGGGGTTGGACAGCCCCAGCATTTT
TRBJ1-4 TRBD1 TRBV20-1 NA CSVTGDEKLFF TGCAGTGTCACAGGGGATGAAAAACTGTTTTTT
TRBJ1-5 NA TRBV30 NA CAWSVSRRRDQPQHF TGTGCCTGGAGTGTAAGTAGGCGGAGAGATCAGCCCCAGCATTTT
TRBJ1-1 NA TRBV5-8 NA CASSFTVMNTEAFF TGTGCCAGCAGCTTTACGGTAATGAACACTGAAGCTTTCTTT
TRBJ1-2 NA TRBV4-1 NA CASSEELAYGYTF TGCGCCAGCAGCGAAGAATTGGCCTATGGCTACACCTTC
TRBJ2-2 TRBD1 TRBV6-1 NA CASSPRQGVIGELFF TGTGCCAGCAGTCCGCGACAGGGTGTGATCGGGGAGCTGTTTTTT
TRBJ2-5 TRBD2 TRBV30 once CAWSSTGLAGGQETQYF TGTGCCTGGAGCTCTACGGGACTAGCGGGGGGCCAAGAGACCCAGTACTTC
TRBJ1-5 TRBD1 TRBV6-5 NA CASRVESGGDQPQHF TGTGCCAGCAGAGTCGAGTCAGGGGGCGATCAGCCCCAGCATTTT
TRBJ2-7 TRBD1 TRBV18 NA CASSWDRDYEQYF TGTGCCAGCTCATGGGACAGGGACTACGAGCAGTACTTC
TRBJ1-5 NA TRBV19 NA CASSRGSGKGQPQHF TGTGCCAGTAGTAGAGGGTCTGGGAAAGGGCAGCCCCAGCATTTT
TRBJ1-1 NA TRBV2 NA CASSEAKSAEAFF TGTGCCAGCAGTGAAGCGAAATCAGCTGAAGCTTTCTTT
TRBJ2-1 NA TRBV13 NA CASTYLRGSYNEQFF TGTGCCAGCACCTACTTGCGGGGCTCCTACAATGAGCAGTTCTTC
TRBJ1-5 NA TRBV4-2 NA CASSRQDNQPQHF TGTGCCAGCAGCCGACAGGACAATCAGCCCCAGCATTTT
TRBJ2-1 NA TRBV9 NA CASSFLRGAGDEQFF TGTGCCAGCAGCTTTCTTCGGGGGGCCGGGGATGAGCAGTTCTTC
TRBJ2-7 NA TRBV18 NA CASSPQEGYEQYF TGTGCCAGCTCACCCCAGGAGGGCTACGAGCAGTACTTC
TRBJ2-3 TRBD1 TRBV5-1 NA CASSLAGTGRTDTQYF TGCGCCAGCAGCTTGGCCGGGACAGGCCGCACAGATACGCAGTATTTT
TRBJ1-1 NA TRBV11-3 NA CASSLELGTEALF TGTGCCAGCAGCTTAGAGTTGGGCACTGAAGCTCTCTTT
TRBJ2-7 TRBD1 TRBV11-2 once CASSPLLGQSYEQYF TGTGCCAGCAGCCCATTATTGGGACAGTCCTACGAGCAGTACTTC
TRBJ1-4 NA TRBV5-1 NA CASSLEGKTNEKLFF TGCGCCAGCAGCTTGGAGGGGAAAACTAATGAAAAACTGTTTTTT
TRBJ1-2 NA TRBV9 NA CASRGGGSHGYTF TGTGCCAGCAGGGGAGGGGGGTCCCATGGCTACACCTTC
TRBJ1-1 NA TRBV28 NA CASNIPPLEAFF TGTGCCAGCAATATTCCCCCACTTGAAGCTTTCTTT
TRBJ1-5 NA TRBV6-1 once CASSALGWGGNQPQHF TGTGCCAGCAGTGCCCTTGGATGGGGGGGCAATCAGCCCCAGCATTTT
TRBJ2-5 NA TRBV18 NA CASSPGQSKTQYF TGTGCCAGCTCACCTGGACAGTCGAAGACCCAGTACTTC
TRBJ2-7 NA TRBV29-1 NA CSGGEGDYEQYF TGCAGCGGCGGCGAAGGTGACTACGAGCAGTACTTC
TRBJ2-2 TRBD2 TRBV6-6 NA CASRAGTSGSGELFF TGTGCCAGCAGAGCCGGGACTAGCGGATCCGGGGAGCTGTTTTTT
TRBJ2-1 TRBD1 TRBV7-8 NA CASRPLGQDKQFF TGTGCCAGCAGGCCCTTAGGACAGGACAAGCAGTTCTTC
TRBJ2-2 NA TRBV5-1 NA CASSSKMNTGELFF TGCGCCAGCAGCTCAAAAATGAACACCGGGGAGCTGTTTTTT
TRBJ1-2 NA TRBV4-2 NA CASSQESGLQTRGRGYTF TGTGCCAGCAGCCAAGAGTCGGGACTACAAACCAGGGGACGTGGCTACACCTTC
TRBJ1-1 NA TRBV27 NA CASSRRGKAFF TGTGCCAGCAGTCGACGCGGAAAAGCTTTCTTT